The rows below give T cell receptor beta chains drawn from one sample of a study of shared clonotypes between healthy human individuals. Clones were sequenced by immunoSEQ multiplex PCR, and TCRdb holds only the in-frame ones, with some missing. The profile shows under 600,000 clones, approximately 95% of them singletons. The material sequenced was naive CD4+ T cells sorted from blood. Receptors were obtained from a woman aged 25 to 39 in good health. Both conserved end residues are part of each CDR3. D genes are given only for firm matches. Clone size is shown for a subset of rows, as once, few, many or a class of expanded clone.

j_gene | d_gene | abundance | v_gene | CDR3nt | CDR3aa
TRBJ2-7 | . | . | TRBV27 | TGTGCCAGCACCCCCGGGGAGATCTACGAGCAGTACTTC | CASTPGEIYEQYF
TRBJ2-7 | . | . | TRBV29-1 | TGCAGCGTTGTCCAGGGGGGAGACGAGCAGTACTTC | CSVVQGGDEQYF
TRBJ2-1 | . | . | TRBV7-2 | TGTGCCAGCAGCTTACGCGGGGTCTCCTACAATGAGCAGTTCTTC | CASSLRGVSYNEQFF
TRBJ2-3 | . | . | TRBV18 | TGTGCCAGCTCACCAAGGGCGGGGCATGACACAGATACGCAGTATTTT | CASSPRAGHDTDTQYF
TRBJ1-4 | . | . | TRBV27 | TGTGCCAGCAGTTTAGACGGAGGAGCAACTAATGAAAAACTGTTTTTT | CASSLDGGATNEKLFF
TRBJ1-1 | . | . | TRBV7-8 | TGTGCCAGCAGCTCACGTGGGGGGGACCCCCCTGAAGCTTTCTTT | CASSSRGGDPPEAFF
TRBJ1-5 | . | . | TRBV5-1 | TGCGCCAGCAGCTGGGGGGATTTCAATCAGCCCCAGCATTTT | CASSWGDFNQPQHF
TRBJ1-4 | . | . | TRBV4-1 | TGCGCCAGCAGCCAAGACTGGGGGGAAAAACTGTTTTTT | CASSQDWGEKLFF
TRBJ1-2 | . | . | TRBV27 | TGTGCCAGCAGTTTAGCTCGCAGCCCTTTGCGCGGCTACACCTTC | CASSLARSPLRGYTF
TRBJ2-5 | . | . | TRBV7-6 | TGTGCCAGCAGCTCCTCGGGGGTAGAGACCCAGTACTTC | CASSSSGVETQYF
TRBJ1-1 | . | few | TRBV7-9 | TGTGCCAGCAGCTTACAGGGGACCACTGAAGCTTTCTTT | CASSLQGTTEAFF
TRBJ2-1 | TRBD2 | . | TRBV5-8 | TGTGCCAGCAGCTTGGTGCTAGCGGGAGGATTCTCCTACAATGAGCAGTTCTTC | CASSLVLAGGFSYNEQFF
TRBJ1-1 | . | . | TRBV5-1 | TGCGCCAGCAGCTTCGGTCGGCAACCGATCATGAACACTGAAGCTTTCTTT | CASSFGRQPIMNTEAFF
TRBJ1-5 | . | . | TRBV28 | TGTGCCAGCAGACGAGGGGCTCAGCCCCAGCATTTT | CASRRGAQPQHF
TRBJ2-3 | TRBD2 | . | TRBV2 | TGTGCCAGCAGGATGGGACTAGCGGGGGCAGATACGCAGTATTTT | CASRMGLAGADTQYF
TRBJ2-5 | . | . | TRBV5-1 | TGCGCCAGCAGCTTGGGCGTAATTATTAGCGGAGGAGCTATGGAGACCCAGTACTTC | CASSLGVIISGGAMETQYF
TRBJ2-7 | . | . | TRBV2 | TGTGCCAGCAGTGATCGGCCGTTCGGGGAGCAGTACTTC | CASSDRPFGEQYF
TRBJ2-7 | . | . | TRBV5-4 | TGTGCCAGCAGCCACTTCCGGGCTAGCGAGGTTGAGCAGTACTTC | CASSHFRASEVEQYF
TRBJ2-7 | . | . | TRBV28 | TGTGCCAGCAGTACAGGGAGCTCCTACGAGCAGTACTTC | CASSTGSSYEQYF
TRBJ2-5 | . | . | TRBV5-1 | TGCGCCAGCAGCTTGTCAACAACGTACCAAGAGACCCAGTACTTC | CASSLSTTYQETQYF
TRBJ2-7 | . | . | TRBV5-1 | TGCGCCAGCAGCGAAGTACACCAGCGCTTTTCCTACGAGCAGTACTTC | CASSEVHQRFSYEQYF
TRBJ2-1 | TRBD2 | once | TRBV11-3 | TGTGCCAGCAGCTTGTCTGGAGCGGGGTACAATGAGCAGTTCTTC | CASSLSGAGYNEQFF
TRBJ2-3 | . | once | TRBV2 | TGTGCCAGCAGTGAAATGGGTACCGGTTTGGGAGATACGCAGTATTTT | CASSEMGTGLGDTQYF
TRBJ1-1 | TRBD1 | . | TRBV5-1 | TGCGCCAGCAGCCGGGACAGCATGAACACTGAAGCTTTCTTT | CASSRDSMNTEAFF
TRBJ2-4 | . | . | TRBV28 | TGTGCCAGCAGTGAGCACAGGGAACCAAACATTCAGTACTTC | CASSEHREPNIQYF
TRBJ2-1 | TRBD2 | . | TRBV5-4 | TGTGCCAGCAGCTTGTCCGCGGGAGTAAGTCACAATGAGCAGTTCTTC | CASSLSAGVSHNEQFF
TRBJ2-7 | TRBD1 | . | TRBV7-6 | TGTGCCAGCAGCGCGACAGGGGATTCCTACGAGCAGTACTTC | CASSATGDSYEQYF
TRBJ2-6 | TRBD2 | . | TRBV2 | TGTGCCAGCAGACAAGCTAGCGGGAGGGCCTCTGGGGCCAACGTCCTGACTTTC | CASRQASGRASGANVLTF
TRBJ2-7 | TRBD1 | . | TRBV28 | TGTGCCAGCAGCTTACAGGGGCACGAGCAGTACTTC | CASSLQGHEQYF
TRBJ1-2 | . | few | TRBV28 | TGTGCCAGCAGTTTATCCGTTTTAACAGGGAAAAAGAATGGCTACACCTTC | CASSLSVLTGKKNGYTF
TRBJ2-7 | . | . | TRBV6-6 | TGTGCCAGCAGCCAGACTAGACCCGAGCAGTACTTC | CASSQTRPEQYF
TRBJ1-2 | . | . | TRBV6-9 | TGTGCCAGCAGTTACTTCTTCGGGGGTCGCGGCACCTTC | CASSYFFGGRGTF
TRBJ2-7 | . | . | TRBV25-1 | TGTGCCAGCAGTGAATCGGGATCTGTCTACGAGCAGTACTTC | CASSESGSVYEQYF
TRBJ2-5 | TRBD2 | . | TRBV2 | TGTGCCAGCAGGCGACTAGCGGGAGGGGGGGAGACCCAGTACTTC | CASRRLAGGGETQYF
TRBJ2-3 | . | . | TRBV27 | TGTGCCAGCAGTCCAGGGTGGGGATTGGGGACCACAGATACGCAGTATTTT | CASSPGWGLGTTDTQYF
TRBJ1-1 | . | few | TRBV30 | TGTGCCTGGAGTGTTGGGTTCGACACTGAAGCTTTCTTT | CAWSVGFDTEAFF
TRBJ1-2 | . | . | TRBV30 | TGTGCCTGGAGCGCGGATAACTATGGCTACACCTTC | CAWSADNYGYTF
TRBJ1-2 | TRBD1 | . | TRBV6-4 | TGTGCCAGCAGCGACAGGGCCCAGGGGTATGGCTACACCTTC | CASSDRAQGYGYTF
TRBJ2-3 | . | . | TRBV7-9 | TGTGCCAGCAGCTCAGGATACACAGATACGCAGTATTTT | CASSSGYTDTQYF
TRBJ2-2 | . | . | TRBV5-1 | TGCGCCAGCAGCTTGGGACTACTGCCGAACACCGGGGAGCTGTTTTTT | CASSLGLLPNTGELFF
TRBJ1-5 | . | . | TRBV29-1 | TGCAGCGTTGGCAGTTCCAATCAGCCCCAGCATTTT | CSVGSSNQPQHF